Listed below are T cell receptor beta chains from one sample, sequenced in a study of CD8 T cells in ankylosing spondylitis. In TCRdb, the 5' RACE reads were re-called with MiXCR into one record per CDR3 protein. Of approximately 35,000 distinct CDR3 sequences in the sample, around 14% were seen once. Sequenced input: blood. Receptors originate from a male donor with ankylosing spondylitis or in good health (not recorded which). Each CDR3 is given with its conserved first and last residue. The order of the fields is clone size, V gene, J gene, D gene, CDR3 DNA, CDR3 protein. A D gene is named only where the DNA matches it firmly. Size values are once, few and many counts, or a class for expanded clones, and some rows have none.

NA,TRBV28,TRBJ2-7,TRBD1,TGTGCCAGCAGTAGTCAGGGACAGGGAACCTACGAGCAGTACTTC,CASSSQGQGTYEQYF
NA,TRBV29-1,TRBJ1-1,NA,TGCAGCGCTGGACAGATGAACACTGAAGCTTTCTTT,CSAGQMNTEAFF
NA,TRBV29-1,TRBJ2-7,TRBD1,TGCAGCGCCCGACCTACAGGGGCCGGCGAGCAGTACTTC,CSARPTGAGEQYF
few,TRBV7-2,TRBJ2-3,NA,TGTGCCAGCAGCTCAACTGCGCAGTATTTT,CASSSTAQYF
many,TRBV30,TRBJ2-5,NA,TGTGCCTGGGGCGGTGAGGAGACCCAGTACTTC,CAWGGEETQYF
few,TRBV5-1,TRBJ2-7,NA,TGCGCCAGCACACAGGGGAGACAGGGAGGTGAGCAGTACTTC,CASTQGRQGGEQYF
NA,TRBV25-1,TRBJ2-3,TRBD2,TGTGCCAGCAGTGAGGGCAGACTAGCGGCGACAGATGCGCAGTATTTT,CASSEGRLAATDAQYF
few,TRBV4-1,TRBJ2-2,NA,TGCGCCAGCAGCCAACATTACTCCGGGGAGCTGTTTTTT,CASSQHYSGELFF
few,TRBV27,TRBJ2-2,TRBD1,TGTGCCAGCAGTCCATTAGACAGGGGAAACACCGGGGAGCTGTTTTTT,CASSPLDRGNTGELFF
NA,TRBV9,TRBJ2-2,NA,TGTGCCAGCAGCCCTCAGCCCGGTAACACCGGGGAGCTGTTTTTT,CASSPQPGNTGELFF
few,TRBV24-1,TRBJ2-2,TRBD1,TGTGCCACCAGTGATCCCCGGACAGGCGTCACCGGGGAGCTGTTTTTT,CATSDPRTGVTGELFF
few,TRBV28,TRBJ1-2,TRBD1,TGTGCCAGCAGCAAGCACCGGGACAGGGGTACCTATGGCTACACCTTC,CASSKHRDRGTYGYTF
few,TRBV28,TRBJ2-7,NA,TGTGTCAGCAGTTTTTTTGCAGTAAGATCCTACGAGCAGTACTTC,CVSSFFAVRSYEQYF
many,TRBV20-1,TRBJ2-5,TRBD2,TGCAGTGCTGAAACTAGCGGCCAAGAGACCCAGTACTTC,CSAETSGQETQYF
few,TRBV29-1,TRBJ2-2,NA,TGCAGCGTTCGTGTAGGGGGCACCGGGGAGCTGTTTTTT,CSVRVGGTGELFF